Below are 30 T cell receptor beta chains sequenced from a single sample in a study of blood T cell repertoires in COVID-19. Measured with immunoSEQ multiplex PCR; TCRdb has only the in-frame clones, and not every one. Of 250,000 to 350,000 clones listed, about nine tenths are singletons. The source material was peripheral blood. The receptors here all came from a woman aged 30 to 39 with COVID-19, enrolled during active disease.

Comments on this clone: The sample contains more than one DNA sequence encoding this CDR3. The chain is built from TRBV24-1 and TRBJ1-1; 7 bases agree with TRBD1. This CDR3 has 13 residues. Germline CDR1 is KGHDR and CDR2 is SFDVKD. V gave up 7 bases and J gave up 1 base; unmatched junction bases: 2. The CDR3 loop reads CATSRGWNTEAFF. The CDR3 region has the DNA TGTGCCACCAGCAGGGGGTGGAACACTGAAGCTTTCTTT.

This clone came up a few times. J is TRBJ1-4 and V is TRBV24-1, with TRBD1 identical over 9 bases. The V and J ends lost 3 bases and 0 bases, in that order; junction bases with no gene match: 4. The CDR3 has 17 amino acids. Germline loops: CDR1 KGHDR, CDR2 SFDVKD. In DNA form, the CDR3 reads TGTGCCACCAGTGATCCAACAGGGGGCTCAACTAATGAAAAACTGTTTTTT. Translation gives CATSDPTGGSTNEKLFF.

The V gene is TRBV4-1, the J gene TRBJ1-5; the match to TRBD1 covers 9 bases. The J segment lost 4 bases and the V segment lost 0 bases, leaving 4 bases of the junction unmatched. CDR1 MGHRA and CDR2 YSYEKL come from the germline V gene. The CDR3 is 16 residues long. CDR3 loop: CASSQEGTGSNQPQHF. DNA of the CDR3: TGCGCCAGCAGCCAAGAGGGGACAGGGTCTAATCAGCCCCAGCATTTT.

The rearrangement joins TRBV4-2 to TRBJ2-7; D is ambiguous. This CDR3 contains 15 residues. The germline V gene encodes CDR1 LGHNA and CDR2 YNFKEQ. The ends were cut back, 0 bases at V and 3 bases at J, with 12 bases in the middle. The CDR3 nucleotides read TGTGCCAGCAGCCAAGATGGTCCATCGAGCTACGAGCAGTACTTC. Protein product: CASSQDGPSSYEQYF.

The chain is built from TRBV2 and TRBJ2-1; 13 bases line up with TRBD2. Germline V gene data show CDR1 as SNHLY and CDR2 as FYNNEI. This CDR3 is 16 amino acids long. Trimming removed 6 bases from V and 4 bases from J; junction bases left unmatched: 6. DNA of the CDR3: TGTGCCAGCAGGCTACAGGGACTAGCGGGGTACAATGAGCAGTTCTTC. It yields the protein CASRLQGLAGYNEQFF.

The rearrangement joins TRBV7-9 to TRBJ2-1, with 8 bases aligning to TRBD2. The CDR3 spans 16 residues. Germline CDR1 reads SEHNR; CDR2 reads FQNEAQ (reference sequence). Trimming removed 0 bases from V and 10 bases from J; junction bases left unmatched: 11. The chain's CDR3 is CASSLADGRALWEQFF. The CDR3, as DNA: TGTGCCAGCAGCTTAGCCGACGGGAGGGCCCTTTGGGAGCAGTTCTTC.

The rearrangement uses TRBV20-1 and TRBJ1-6; D gene ambiguous. CDR3 length: 13 amino acids. Per germline, CDR1 DFQATT and CDR2 SNEGSKA (reference sequence). Trimming pared 3 bases from V and 9 bases from J, leaving 12 bases between. CDR3 loop: CSASVRVGSPLHF. CDR3 coding DNA: TGCAGTGCTAGTGTGAGAGTCGGTTCACCCCTCCACTTT.

The V and J genes are TRBV2 and TRBJ2-6; 10 nucleotides line up with TRBD1. V gave up 6 bases and J gave up 0 bases; unmatched junction bases: 5. Germline assignment: CDR1 SNHLY and CDR2 FYNNEI. There are 17 residues in the CDR3. This CDR3 reads CASSRDRGPSGANVLTF. CDR3 coding DNA: TGTGCCAGCAGCCGGGACAGGGGACCCTCTGGGGCCAACGTCCTGACTTTC.

The V call is TRBV5-1, the J call TRBJ1-5; D unresolved. The germline gives CDR1 SGHRS, CDR2 YFSETQ. V lost 1 base and J 1 base, leaving 12 bases between the germline ends. The CDR3 contains 16 residues. The CDR3 nucleotides are TGCGCCAGCAGCTTGCAGGCAGGAGGGAGCAATCAGCCCCAGCATTTT. Amino acid sequence: CASSLQAGGSNQPQHF.

Regarding this clone: This same CDR3 is encoded by further DNA sequences in the sample. The chain couples TRBV2 to TRBJ2-7, with 10 bases fitting TRBD1. The CDR3 length is 13 residues. Germline CDR1 SNHLY, CDR2 FYNNEI. The J segment lost 4 bases and the V segment lost 7 bases, leaving 4 bases of the junction unmatched. The CDR3 is CASTRDRGYEQYF. Written as DNA, the CDR3 is TGTGCCAGCACCCGGGACAGGGGTTACGAGCAGTACTTC.

The CDR3 protein is CASSPGTGKETQYF. CDR3 nucleotides: TGTGCCAGCTCACCCGGGACAGGGAAAGAGACCCAGTACTTC. This chain uses TRBV18 with TRBJ2-5; TRBD1 matches at 9 bases. The V and J ends lost 3 bases and 3 bases, in that order; junction bases with no gene match: 2. Germline V gene sequence: CDR1 KGHSH, CDR2 LQKENI. CDR3 size: 14 residues.

The rearrangement uses TRBV5-1 and TRBJ2-3; D may be TRBD2 (6 bases). CDR3 length: 15 residues. The V and J ends lost 0 bases and 4 bases respectively, with 12 bases between them. Germline values: CDR1 SGHRS, CDR2 YFSETQ. CDR3 in DNA: TGCGCCAGCAGCTTGGAACCTAGCGTGCCAGATACGCAGTATTTT. Translating it yields CASSLEPSVPDTQYF.

V is TRBV19 and J is TRBJ2-2; 8 bases line up with TRBD1. This CDR3 has 14 amino acids. V lost 5 bases and J lost 4; bases outside the gene matches: 3. Germline V gene sequence: CDR1 LNHDA, CDR2 SQIVND (reference sequence). CDR3 in DNA: TGTGCCAGTAGTTGGACAGGGAGCACCGGGGAGCTGTTTTTT. Amino acids: CASSWTGSTGELFF.

The V and J genes are TRBV6-5 and TRBJ1-1; the D is unclear. Germline CDR1 and CDR2: MNHEY and SVGAGI. The V end was cut by 6 bases, the J end by 6 bases, with 17 bases between. The CDR3 is 14 residues long. The CDR3 here is CASRPDLEDPEAFF. Here the CDR3 DNA reads TGTGCCAGCAGACCAGACCTGGAGGACCCTGAAGCTTTCTTT.

This chain connects TRBV19 to TRBJ2-6, with D tentatively TRBD2 (6 bases). Germline V gives CDR1 LNHDA, CDR2 SQIVND (reference sequence). V gave up 11 bases and J gave up 0 bases, with 17 bases separating them. CDR3 length: 16 amino acids. Here the CDR3 reads CASGRERVSGANVLTF. CDR3 nucleotide sequence: TGTGCCTCGGGGCGGGAACGCGTCTCTGGGGCCAACGTCCTGACTTTC.

This chain joins TRBV3-1 (or the pseudogene TRBV3-2) and TRBJ2-7, with 7 bases that match TRBD2. Germline V CDR1 and CDR2: LGHDT, YNNKEL (reference sequence). The CDR3 runs to 14 residues. With V trimmed by 1 base and J by 6 bases, 6 bases remained unmatched. CDR3 DNA: TGTGCCAGCAGCCAAGGAGCGGGAAAGGGCGAGCAGTACTTC. It encodes CASSQGAGKGEQYF.

The chain employs TRBV7-9 and TRBJ1-5, with a possible D match to TRBD1 (6 bases). V was pared by 5 bases and J by 7 bases, with 15 bases between. The CDR3 is made up of 14 amino acids. The V gene's germline CDR1 is SEHNR and CDR2 FQNEAQ (reference sequence). The CDR3 region is CASSQGQGGQPQHF. The CDR3 nucleotides are TGTGCCAGCAGCCAGGGGCAGGGCGGGCAGCCCCAGCATTTT.

A single count supports this clone. This chain uses TRBV13 with TRBJ2-2; D perhaps matches TRBD1 (6 bases). The germline V gene encodes CDR1 PRHDT and CDR2 FYEKMQ (reference sequence). The CDR3 loop spans 14 amino acids. V shed 4 bases and J shed 6 bases, with 12 bases lying between them. CDR3 in amino acids: CASSSEYRAGELFF. CDR3 DNA: TGTGCCAGCAGCTCCGAATACAGGGCCGGGGAGCTGTTTTTT. Drawing the rest from reference TRBV13 and TRBJ2-2, the complete variable domain is AAGVIQSPRHLIKEKRETATLKCYPIPRHDTVYWYQQGPGQDPQFLISFYEKMQSDKGSIPDRFSAQQFSDYHSELNMSSLELGDSALYFCASSSEYRAGELFFGEGSRLTVL.

A single count supports this clone. The chain couples TRBV7-6 to TRBJ1-1; D is unresolved. Germline assignment: CDR1 SGHVS and CDR2 FNYEAQ. Trimming removed 5 bases at V and 1 base at J, with 8 bases between. This CDR3 has 13 residues. CDR3 bases: TGTGCCAGCAGCGGCGGGAGGAACACTGAAGCTTTCTTT. It specifies CASSGGRNTEAFF. Combining the CDR3 with reference TRBV7-6 and TRBJ1-1 gives the whole variable domain GAGVSQSPRYKVTKRGQDVALRCDPISGHVSLYWYRQALGQGPEFLTYFNYEAQQDKSGLPNDRFSAERPEGSISTLTIQRTEQRDSAMYRCASSGGRNTEAFFGQGTRLTVV.

This chain links TRBV29-1 with TRBJ2-1, with D possibly TRBD1 on 5 matching bases. The ends were cut back, 6 bases at V and 1 base at J, with 7 bases in the middle. Germline-derived CDR1 and CDR2 are SQVTM and ANQGSEA. The CDR3 has 12 amino acids. The CDR3 DNA is TGCAGCGTGAAGGGGTCCTACAATGAGCAGTTCTTC. Translated, it gives CSVKGSYNEQFF.

The CDR3 DNA sequence: TGCGCCAGCAGTGAAAGAGAGACGCAGTATTTT. It encodes CASSERETQYF. This chain connects TRBV10-2 to TRBJ2-3; D gene uncertain. V lost 3 bases to trimming and J lost 9 bases, with 7 bases between them. The CDR3 totals 11 residues. Germline assignment: CDR1 WSHSY and CDR2 SAAADI.

This clone was seen only a few times. The V call is TRBV14, the J call TRBJ2-7; tentatively, D is TRBD1 (6 bases). The germline V gene encodes CDR1 SGHDN and CDR2 FVKESK. Trimming shortened V by 4 bases and J by 6 bases, and 25 bases separated the two germline ends. The CDR3 covers 17 residues. The CDR3 protein is CASSLSGMPGTRGEQYF. The CDR3 DNA reads TGTGCCAGCAGCCTCTCTGGGATGCCCGGGACACGCGGCGAGCAGTACTTC. The full variable domain, with the rest looked up from reference TRBV14 and TRBJ2-7, is EAGVTQFPSHSVIEKGQTVTLRCDPISGHDNLYWYRRVMGKEIKFLLHFVKESKQDESGMPNNRFLAERTGGTYSTLKVQPAELEDSGVYFCASSLSGMPGTRGEQYFGPGTRLTVT.

The chain has TRBV6-4 and TRBJ2-2, with TRBD2 matching 8 bases. Germline CDR1 and CDR2: MRHNA and SNTAGT. The CDR3 consists of 17 residues. With 0 bases clipped from V and 1 base from J, the junction kept 4 bases outside the gene matches. Here the CDR3 reads CASSDSTGGVNTGELFF. The DNA of the CDR3 is TGTGCCAGCAGTGACTCGACCGGGGGGGTGAACACCGGGGAGCTGTTTTTT.

The J gene is TRBJ2-1, the V gene TRBV9, with TRBD2 matching over 10 bases. V lost 0 bases to trimming and J lost 8 bases; unmatched junction nucleotides: 5. CDR3 length equals 15 residues. Germline CDR1 SGDLS, CDR2 YYNGEE. CDR3 region: CASSVGSSGRHEQFF. CDR3 DNA sequence: TGTGCCAGCAGCGTAGGGTCTAGCGGGAGACATGAGCAGTTCTTC.

The V gene is TRBV28, the J gene TRBJ1-5; D unclear. The V gene lost 4 bases and the J gene lost 9 bases, with 4 bases spanning the gap. The CDR3 is made up of 10 amino acids. CDR1 is MDHEN and CDR2 is SYDVKM in the germline V gene. In DNA form, the CDR3 reads TGTGCCAGCAGTTCCGGGCCCCAGCATTTT. This encodes CASSSGPQHF.

This clone occurred once. This chain links TRBV5-1 with TRBJ2-3; 10 nucleotides line up with TRBD1. The V and J ends lost 4 bases and 4 bases, in that order; junction bases with no gene match: 9. This CDR3 contains 16 residues. CDR1 is SGHRS, CDR2 YFSETQ, per germline. CDR3 DNA sequence: TGCGCCAGCAGCCCCACCCAGGGACAGGGGCCAGATACGCAGTATTTT. It specifies CASSPTQGQGPDTQYF.

The sample holds one count of this clone. The chain combines TRBV13 with TRBJ2-7; D is unresolved. The CDR3 loop spans 13 amino acids. Germline CDR1 is PRHDT and CDR2 is FYEKMQ (reference sequence). V lost 5 bases and J 3 bases, leaving 11 bases between the germline ends. CDR3 coding DNA: TGTGCCAGCAGCCGCAGGAAAGTCTACGAGCAGTACTTC. It translates to CASSRRKVYEQYF.

The V call is TRBV3-1 (or the pseudogene TRBV3-2), the J call TRBJ2-5; no clear D gene. The CDR3 is 14 amino acids. The germline V and J ends were trimmed by 1 base and 10 bases, with 16 bases remaining between them. From germline, CDR1 is LGHDT and CDR2 YNNKEL (reference sequence). The CDR3 region is CASSQARFSVGQYF. Written as DNA, the CDR3 is TGTGCCAGCAGCCAAGCCAGGTTCTCGGTCGGCCAGTACTTC.

The genes are TRBV19 and TRBJ2-3, with 9 nucleotides matching TRBD1. Per germline, CDR1 LNHDA and CDR2 SQIVND (reference sequence). V lost 1 base and J lost 5; bases outside the gene matches: 1. This CDR3 spans 14 amino acids. In DNA form, the CDR3 reads TGTGCCAGTAGTATAGGGACAGGGGAAGATACGCAGTATTTT. It codes for CASSIGTGEDTQYF.

This clone was observed a few times. CDR3 region: CASSQRGWTSSETQYF. CDR3 in DNA: TGCGCCAGCAGCCAACGCGGGTGGACTTCCAGTGAGACCCAGTACTTC. This chain connects TRBV4-3 to TRBJ2-5; D may be TRBD2 (5 bases). V lost 2 bases and J lost 5, with 18 bases in between. Germline-derived CDR1 and CDR2 are LGHNA and YSLEER. This CDR3 is built from 16 residues.